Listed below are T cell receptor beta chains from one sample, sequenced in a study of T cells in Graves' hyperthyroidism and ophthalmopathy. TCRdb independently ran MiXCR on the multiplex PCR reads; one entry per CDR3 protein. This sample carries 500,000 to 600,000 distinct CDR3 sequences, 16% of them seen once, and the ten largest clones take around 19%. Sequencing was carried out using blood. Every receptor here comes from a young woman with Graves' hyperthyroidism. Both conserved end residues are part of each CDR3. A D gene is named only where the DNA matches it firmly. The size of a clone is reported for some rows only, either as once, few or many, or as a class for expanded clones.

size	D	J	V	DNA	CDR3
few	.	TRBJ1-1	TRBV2	TGTGCCAGCAGTGTCAGTCCCACAATGTCTGACACTGAAGCTTTCTTT	CASSVSPTMSDTEAFF
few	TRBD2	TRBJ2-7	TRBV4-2	TGTGCCAGCAGCCGAAGGTCCGGGACTAGCGGCTTCTACGAGCAGTACTTC	CASSRRSGTSGFYEQYF
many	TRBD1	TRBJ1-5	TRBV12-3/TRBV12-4	TGTGCCAGCAGAAAAGGAATCGGGACAGGCTATCAGCCCCAGCATTTT	CASRKGIGTGYQPQHF
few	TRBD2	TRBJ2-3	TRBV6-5	TGTGCCAGCAGTTACTCTGGGACTAGCAGGGATACGCAGTATTTT	CASSYSGTSRDTQYF
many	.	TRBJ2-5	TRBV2	TGTGCCAGCAGTAGAGGTGGGGGAGAGACCCAGTACTTC	CASSRGGGETQYF
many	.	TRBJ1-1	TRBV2	TGTGCCAGCAGTGTTTCAGGACTGAACACTGAAGCTTTCTTT	CASSVSGLNTEAFF
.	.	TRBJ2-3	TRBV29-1	TGCAGCTCAAGCCCAGGGACAGATACGCAGTATTTT	CSSSPGTDTQYF
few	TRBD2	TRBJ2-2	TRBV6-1	TGTGCCAGCACCGCGTTGGGACTAGCGGGAGGGCTTTGGAACACCGGGGAGCTGTTTTTT	CASTALGLAGGLWNTGELFF
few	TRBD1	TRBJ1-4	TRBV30	TGTGCCTGGAGTGGACAGGGCGGTGGAACTAATGAAAAACTGTTTTTT	CAWSGQGGGTNEKLFF
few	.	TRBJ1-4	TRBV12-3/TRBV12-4	TGTGCCACGTCGACAGGCGCCGCAACTAATGAAAAACTGTTTTTT	CATSTGAATNEKLFF
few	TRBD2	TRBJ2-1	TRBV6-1	TGTGCCAGCAGTTTTCAACCACTAGCGGGGTCTTACAATGAGCAGTTCTTC	CASSFQPLAGSYNEQFF
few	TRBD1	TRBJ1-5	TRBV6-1	TGTGCCAGCAGTGAATCGAACAGGGGGCAAGTTCGTGGCAATCAGCCCCAGCATTTT	CASSESNRGQVRGNQPQHF
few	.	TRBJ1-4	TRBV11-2	TGTGCCAGCAGCTTAGGGAGGGGCTCTAATGAAAAACTGTTTTTT	CASSLGRGSNEKLFF
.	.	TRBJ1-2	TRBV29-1	TGCAGCGTTAGGCCCGGACAGAACTATGGCTACACCTTC	CSVRPGQNYGYTF
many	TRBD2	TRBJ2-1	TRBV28	TGTGCCAGCATCTATCGGACTAGCCAGTTCTTC	CASIYRTSQFF
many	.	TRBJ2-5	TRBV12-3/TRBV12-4	TGTGCCAGCAGTCCCTGGGGTTCGGCAGAGACCCAGTACTTC	CASSPWGSAETQYF
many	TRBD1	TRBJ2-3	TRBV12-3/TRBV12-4	TGTGCCAGCATCATACAGGGGGGAAGGACAGATACGCAGTATTTT	CASIIQGGRTDTQYF
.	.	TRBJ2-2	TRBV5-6	TGTGCCAGCAGCTTGAATGGGGGAGGCACCGGGGAGCTGTTTTTT	CASSLNGGGTGELFF
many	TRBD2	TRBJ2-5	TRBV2	TGTGCCAGCAGAAAGACTAGCTCCGAGACCCAGTACTTC	CASRKTSSETQYF
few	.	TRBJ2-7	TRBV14	TGTGCCAGCAGCCCCCGGGTGGGGGCAGGCGAGCAGTACTTC	CASSPRVGAGEQYF
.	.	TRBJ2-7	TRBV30	TGTGCCTGGAACATCCAAAACTACGAGCAGTACTTC	CAWNIQNYEQYF
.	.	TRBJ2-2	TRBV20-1	TGCAGTGCTACAGGGGCTGTGAACACCGGGGAGCTGTTTTTT	CSATGAVNTGELFF
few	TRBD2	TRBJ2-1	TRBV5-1	TGCGCCAGCAGCTTGGCTAGCGGGGTCGGCAATGAGCAGTTCTTC	CASSLASGVGNEQFF
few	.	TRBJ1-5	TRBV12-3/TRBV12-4	TGTGCCAGCAGTTTCGGGGCTGTAAGCAATCAGCCCCAGCATTTT	CASSFGAVSNQPQHF
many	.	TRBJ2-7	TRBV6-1	TGTGCCAGCAGTGCCGTAGCGGCAGACGAGCAGTACTTC	CASSAVAADEQYF
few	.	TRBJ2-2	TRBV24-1	TGTGCCACCAGTGATTTAGGACAGGGGGCCGAGACTAGCGGGAGAACCACCGGGGAGCTGTTTTTT	CATSDLGQGAETSGRTTGELFF
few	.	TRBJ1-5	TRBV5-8	TGTGCCAGCAGCCCGTCTGTGGGGGGGGTGCGGAATCAGCCCCAGCATTTT	CASSPSVGGVRNQPQHF
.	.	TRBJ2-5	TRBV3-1	TGTGCCAGCAGCCAAGGGGCAAGGGGATGGGAGACCCAGTACTTC	CASSQGARGWETQYF
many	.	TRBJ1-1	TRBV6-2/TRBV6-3	TGTGCCAGCAGTTACGCATCCCGAGGGAACACTGAAGCTTTCTTT	CASSYASRGNTEAFF
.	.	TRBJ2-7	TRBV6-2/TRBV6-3	TGTGCCAGCAGTTGGATGGGGGCCTACGAGCAGTACTTC	CASSWMGAYEQYF
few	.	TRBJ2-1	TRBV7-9	TGTGCCAGCAGCTTCGAAGTTCGTGAGCAGTTCTTC	CASSFEVREQFF
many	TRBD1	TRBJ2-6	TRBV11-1	TGTGCCAGCAGCCCTGTAGGGACAGGGAATCCTGGGGCCAACGTCCTGACTTTC	CASSPVGTGNPGANVLTF
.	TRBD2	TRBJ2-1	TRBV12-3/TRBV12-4	TGTGCCAGCATAGACTTGGGACTAGCGGGAGGGCCCTCTTACAATGAGCAGTTCTTC	CASIDLGLAGGPSYNEQFF
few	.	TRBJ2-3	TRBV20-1	TGCAGTGCTGGATTATCGGGGCGATCCGTGTACACAGATACGCAGTATTTT	CSAGLSGRSVYTDTQYF
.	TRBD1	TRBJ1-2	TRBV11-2	TGTGCCAGCAGCAACCCCGGGACAGTATATGGCTACACCTTC	CASSNPGTVYGYTF
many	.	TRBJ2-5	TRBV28	TGTGCCAGCAACCCGAGACAAGAGACCCAGTACTTC	CASNPRQETQYF
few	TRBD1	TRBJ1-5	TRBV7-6	TGTGCCAGCAGCTTAGAGGCCCCGTTGGGACAGGGATCGGATCAGCCCCAGCATTTT	CASSLEAPLGQGSDQPQHF
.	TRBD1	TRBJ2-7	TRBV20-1	TGCAGTGCTAGAATGGGGAGGGACAGGGGGCACGAGCAGTACTTC	CSARMGRDRGHEQYF
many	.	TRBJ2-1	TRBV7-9	TGTGCCAGCAGCTTAGAAGAGGGAGATGAGCAGTTCTTC	CASSLEEGDEQFF
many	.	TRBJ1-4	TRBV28	TGTGCCAGCAGTTCAGTGGATAGGGGTTTTGGGGAAAAACTGTTTTTT	CASSSVDRGFGEKLFF
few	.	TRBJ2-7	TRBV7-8	TGTGCCAGCAGCACCGGACAGCCCTACGAGCAGTACTTC	CASSTGQPYEQYF
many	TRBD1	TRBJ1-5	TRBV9	TGTGCCAGCAGCGCTGGGACAGGTCCCTATCAGCCCCAGCATTTT	CASSAGTGPYQPQHF
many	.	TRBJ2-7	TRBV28	TGTGCCAGCAGAGATTTTCCGACAGCCACCTCCTACGAGCAGTACTTC	CASRDFPTATSYEQYF
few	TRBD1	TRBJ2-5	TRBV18	TGTGCCAGCTCACCTTTGACAGGGAAACAAGAGACCCAGTACTTC	CASSPLTGKQETQYF
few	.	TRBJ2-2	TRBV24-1	TGTGCCACCAGTGACCTAAAATATACGCCTAGCGATGGGGAGCTGTTTTTT	CATSDLKYTPSDGELFF
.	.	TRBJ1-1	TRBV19	TGTGCCAGTAGGGCCAAGAACACTGAAGCTTTCTTT	CASRAKNTEAFF
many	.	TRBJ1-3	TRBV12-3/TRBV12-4	TGTGCCAGCACCACAGAGGGGAGGTTCTCTGGAAACACCATATATTTT	CASTTEGRFSGNTIYF
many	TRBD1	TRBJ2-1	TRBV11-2	TGTGCCAGCAGCCCGTGGACAGGGAGCTCCTACAATGAGCAGTTCTTC	CASSPWTGSSYNEQFF
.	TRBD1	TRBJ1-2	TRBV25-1	TGTGCCAGCAGTGAAGGACAGGGCTTTGGCTACACCTTC	CASSEGQGFGYTF
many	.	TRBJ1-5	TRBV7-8	TGTGCCAGCAGCTTATCTATATTCCGGGACACTCATAGCAATCAGCCCCAGCATTTT	CASSLSIFRDTHSNQPQHF
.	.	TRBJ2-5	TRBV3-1	TGTGCCAGCAGCCAAGCGAGGACGTGGGGGCAAGAGACCCAGTACTTC	CASSQARTWGQETQYF
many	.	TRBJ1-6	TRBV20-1	TGCAGTGCTAGATGGCGGGGGGCGAAGGATTCACCCCTCCACTTT	CSARWRGAKDSPLHF
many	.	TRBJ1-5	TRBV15	TGTGCCACCAGCAGAGATACTTCCTGGGGTCAGCCCCAGCATTTT	CATSRDTSWGQPQHF
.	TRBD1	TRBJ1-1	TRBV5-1	TGCGCCAGCAGCACCATACAGGGGGCGGTTGAAGCTTTCTTT	CASSTIQGAVEAFF
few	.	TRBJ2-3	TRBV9	TGTGCCAGCAGCGTAGAGCCGGCGGGCACAGATACGCAGTATTTT	CASSVEPAGTDTQYF